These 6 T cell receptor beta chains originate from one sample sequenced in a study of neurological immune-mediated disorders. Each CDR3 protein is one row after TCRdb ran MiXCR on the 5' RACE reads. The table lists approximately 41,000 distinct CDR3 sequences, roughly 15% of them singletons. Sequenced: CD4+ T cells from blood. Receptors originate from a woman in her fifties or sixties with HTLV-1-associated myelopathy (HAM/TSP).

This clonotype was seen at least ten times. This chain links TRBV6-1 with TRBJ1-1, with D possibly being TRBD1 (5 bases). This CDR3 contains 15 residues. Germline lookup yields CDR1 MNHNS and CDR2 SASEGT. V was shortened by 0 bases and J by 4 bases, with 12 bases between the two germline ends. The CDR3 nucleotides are TGTGCCAGCAGTGAAGCGGTAGGGGTCGGCACTGAAGCTTTCTTT. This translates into CASSEAVGVGTEAFF.

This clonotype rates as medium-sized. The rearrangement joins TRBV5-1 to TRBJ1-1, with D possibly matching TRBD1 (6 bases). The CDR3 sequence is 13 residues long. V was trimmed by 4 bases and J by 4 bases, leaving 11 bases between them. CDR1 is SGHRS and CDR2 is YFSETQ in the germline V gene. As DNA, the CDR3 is TGCGCCAGCAGCCCCGGACAGCTCACTGAAGCTTTCTTT. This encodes CASSPGQLTEAFF.

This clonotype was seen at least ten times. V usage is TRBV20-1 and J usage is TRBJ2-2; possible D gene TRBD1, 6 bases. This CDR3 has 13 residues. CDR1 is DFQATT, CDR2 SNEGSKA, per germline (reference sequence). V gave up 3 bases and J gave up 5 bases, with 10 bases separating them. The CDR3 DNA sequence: TGCAGTGCTAGCCGGACAGCAACCGGGGAGCTGTTTTTT. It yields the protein CSASRTATGELFF.

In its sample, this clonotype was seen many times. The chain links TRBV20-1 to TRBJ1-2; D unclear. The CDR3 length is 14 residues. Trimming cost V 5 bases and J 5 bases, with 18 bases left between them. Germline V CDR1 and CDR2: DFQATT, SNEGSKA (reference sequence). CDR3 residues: CSASPRLPSYGYTF. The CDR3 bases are TGCAGTGCTTCGCCTCGGCTGCCCTCTTATGGCTACACCTTC.

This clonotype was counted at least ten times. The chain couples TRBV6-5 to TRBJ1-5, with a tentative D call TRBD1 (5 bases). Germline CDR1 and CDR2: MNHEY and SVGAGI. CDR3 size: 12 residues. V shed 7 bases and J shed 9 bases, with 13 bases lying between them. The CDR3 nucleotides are TGTGCCAGCACGCCTCTTGGGGGGCCCCAGCATTTT. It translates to CASTPLGGPQHF.

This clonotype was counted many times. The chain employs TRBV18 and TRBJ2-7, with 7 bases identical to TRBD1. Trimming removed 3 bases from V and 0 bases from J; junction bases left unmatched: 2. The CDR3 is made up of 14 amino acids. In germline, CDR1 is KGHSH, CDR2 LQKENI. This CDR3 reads CASSPGQHSYEQYF. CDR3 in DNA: TGTGCCAGCTCACCGGGACAGCACTCCTACGAGCAGTACTTC. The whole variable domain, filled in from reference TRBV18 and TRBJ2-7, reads NAGVMQNPRHLVRRRGQEARLRCSPMKGHSHVYWYRQLPEEGLKFMVYLQKENIIDESGMPKERFSAEFPKEGPSILRIQQVVRGDSAAYFCASSPGQHSYEQYFGPGTRLTVT.